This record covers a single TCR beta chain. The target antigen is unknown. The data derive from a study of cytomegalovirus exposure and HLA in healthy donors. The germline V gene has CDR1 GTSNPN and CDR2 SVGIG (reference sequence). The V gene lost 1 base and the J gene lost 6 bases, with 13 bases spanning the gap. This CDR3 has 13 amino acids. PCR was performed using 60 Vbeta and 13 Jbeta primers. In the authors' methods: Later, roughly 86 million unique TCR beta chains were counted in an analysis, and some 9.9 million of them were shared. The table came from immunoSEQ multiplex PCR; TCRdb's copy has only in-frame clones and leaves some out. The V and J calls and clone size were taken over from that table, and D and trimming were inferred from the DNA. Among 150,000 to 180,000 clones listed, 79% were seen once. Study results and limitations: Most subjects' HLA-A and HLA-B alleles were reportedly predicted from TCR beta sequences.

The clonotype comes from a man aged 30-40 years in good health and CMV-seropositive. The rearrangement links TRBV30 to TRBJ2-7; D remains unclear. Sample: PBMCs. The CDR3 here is CAWSARGITEQYF. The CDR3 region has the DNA TGTGCCTGGAGTGCGAGAGGAATAACCGAGCAGTACTTC.